This T cell receptor beta chain was sequenced for a study of regulatory T cells in long-lasting Graves disease (dated by TCRdb to 2020 to 2023). The study in broad terms: Antithyroid drugs had been taken for less than 3 months by newly diagnosed Graves' disease patients. A total of some 33 samples were covered by TCR sequencing, comprising roughly 13 persistent and around 20 newly diagnosed Graves' disease patients. Peripheral blood TCR sequencing and RNA sequencing compared persistent Graves' disease patients with newly diagnosed Graves' disease patients. The study was conducted in China and was registered as a clinical trial.

The CDR3 runs 16 residues from the cysteine to the phenylalanine. The read is trimmed to its CDR3 DNA, 48 bases read in frame from base 1. The junction shows trimming of 0 bases on V and 1 base on J, plus 14 bases between the germline ends. CDR1 SGDLS and CDR2 YYNGEE are derived from the germline V gene. The time point label corresponds to: newly diagnosed GD, antithyroid drugs for less than 3 months. For both TCR sequencing and RNA sequencing, RNA was extracted from PBMCs in TRIzol. The diagnosis of Graves' disease was made according to American Thyroid Association guidelines. Recruitment of patients was carried out at an endocrinology department in Xi'an, China. Each patient gave approximately 10 milliliters of peripheral blood, collected in an EDTA anticoagulant tube. Ficoll Paque Plus density gradient separation was used to isolate PBMCs, and no additional T cell sorting was done. RNA quality was checked with an Agilent 2100 Bioanalyzer and agarose gel, and concentration with a NanoDrop 2000.

This clonotype showed up many times. The antigen it recognizes is unknown. No base-level quality is on record; no much larger clone is a single base apart. General findings and caveats noted by the study authors: The authors noted that the small sample size was a limitation that may lower accuracy. Only peripheral blood was studied, because thyroid tissue, the primary lesion, was inaccessible. Persistent disease showed preferential use of TRBV28, TRBJ1-2 and TRBJ2-5, whereas newly diagnosed disease favored TRBV20-1 and TRBJ2-1. Sequencing and analysis were restricted to the TCR beta chain. Compared with newly diagnosed patients, persistent Graves' disease patients had lower TCR Shannon entropy and fewer highly expanded clones, which suggests clonal expansion. More public clonotypes were shared among persistent patients (2,741) than among newly diagnosed patients (966).

Receptor amplification or capture employed multiplex PCR. Sequencing was performed on an Illumina HiSeq 4000. CDR3 regions were amplified by Arm-PCR with iRepertoire HTBI primers to construct TCR beta libraries. PCR products were gel purified before sequencing. Concerning the study's data processing: Gene usage analysis of CDR3 amino acid clonotypes used the approximately 62 TRBV and 11 to 15 TRBJ segments found across samples. COPE and FqMerger were used to merge the filtered high-quality paired reads into contigs. BLAST was used to align contigs to IMGT TRBV, TRBD and TRBJ reference genes, and CDR3 was defined according to IMGT. Any clonotype with a frequency above 0.1% was classified as a highly expanded clone. Repertoire diversity was measured by Shannon entropy, and V-J evenness by the Gini coefficient. A clonotype found in more than one individual was treated as public. Clones were called with MiXCR by TCRdb after fastp trimmed the public reads at Q25, and only in-frame beta chains were retained. All rows with the same CDR3 protein become a single entry with the most common DNA and genes. The authors' filters were not applied to this entry. This sample gives 380,000 or so distinct CDR3 sequences in total; around 16% of them show up just once. The ten top clones hold 20% of the sample.

These data were also reused for a study on T cells in Graves' hyperthyroidism and ophthalmopathy. The second source states: Stable Graves' hyperthyroidism was defined as the absence of progression to ophthalmopathy over 18 months of follow-up. The hyperthyroidism patients were between 18 and 65 years old and newly diagnosed, with a disease duration of less than 2 months. Patients with uncontrolled infections, other autoimmune diseases, pregnancy or lactation were excluded. Diagnoses were established on the basis of clinical symptoms, serum thyroxine and TRAb, thyroid ultrasound, and orbital computed tomography. For the first round of RT-PCR on the TCR CDR3, the HTBI primer set was used together with the Qiagen OneStep RT-PCR kit. Most expanded thyroid clonotypes (frequency above 0.001) were also found in blood, which suggests that blood repertoires may mirror thyroid immune responses. In cross-validation, a model built on a 13 V-J signature told ophthalmopathy apart from stable hyperthyroidism with 85% to 90% sensitivity and approximately 84% specificity, and in testing the same model reached 80%/75%. In validation, the model predicted progression to ophthalmopathy with around 71% sensitivity and around 72% specificity, a median of 6.5 months before onset. A discovery cohort of around 100 patients, roughly 45 with Graves' ophthalmopathy and 57 with stable Graves' hyperthyroidism, was used to find distinguishing TCR V-J signatures. Prospective prediction of ophthalmopathy was tested in an independent validation cohort consisting of 18 to 20 hyperthyroidism patients and 15 or so patients who later progressed to ophthalmopathy. The approximately 100 discovery patients were randomly split 7:3 into training and test sets. In addition, the study compared T-cell repertoires in thyroid tissue and in blood from roughly six Graves' hyperthyroidism patients. After blood sampling, hyperthyroidism patients were treated with methimazole at a starting dose of 30 mg daily, and ophthalmopathy patients were treated with high-dose intravenous methylprednisolone. A second multiplex PCR round built the libraries, followed by size selection and purification. Libraries were sequenced paired-end with 100 bp reads on an Illumina HiSeq2000. Raw data were processed with SOAPnuke, discarding reads with adapters, uncalled bases, mean Phred below 15, or no exact constant-primer or identifier match. High-quality paired reads were merged with COPE v1.2.5, and unique nucleotide sequences were defined as clonotypes. MiTCR v1.1 was used to align the clonotypes against IMGT TRBV, TRBD and TRBJ reference segments. The analysis was restricted to V-J combinations with a frequency above 0.0001, which together covered around 99% of the repertoires. A TCS score was defined as the ratio between F50 (clonal expansion) and ExV (chaos), using BLOSUM62-based TCRdist between CDR3 peptides within each V-J. Welch's t-statistics and random forest reduced around 510 V-J features to roughly 13, which were used in a naive Bayes classifier (R e1071). No statistical method was used to set the sample size in advance, and investigators knew the group allocation. The paper describes TCR Vbeta CDR3 sequencing of 120 to 150 peripheral blood samples, made up of 43 ophthalmopathy patients, 70 to 75 hyperthyroidism patients and roughly 17 progressor patients.

Sequences were derived from peripheral blood mononuclear cells (PBMCs), sampled at new diagnosis, from a patient treated with antithyroid drugs. The TCR originated in a woman between 18 and 30 years old with Graves disease. Donor details come from another sample of the same person, matched by shared clones. The V gene is TRBV9 and the J gene is TRBJ2-7; possibly the D gene is TRBD1, per 5 matching bases. The base sequence is TGTGCCAGCAGCGTAGGGTTAGGACAAATATCCTACGAGCAGTACTTC. Its amino acids are CASSVGLGQISYEQYF.